The 2 T cell receptor beta chains below were found in one sample sequenced in a study of blood T cell repertoires in COVID-19. Repertoires were generated with immunoSEQ multiplex PCR, while TCRdb's copy carries only in-frame clones and drops some. The sample carries about 370,000 clones, roughly nine tenths recorded once. The sequenced sample was PBMCs or T cells enriched from blood (not recorded which). The receptors originated from a man between 18 and 29 years old who had recovered from COVID-19.

V is TRBV9 and J is TRBJ2-7; 7 nucleotides agree with TRBD2. Germline CDR1 reads SGDLS; CDR2 reads YYNGEE. Trimming cost V 0 bases and J 0 bases; bases outside gene matches: 15. CDR3 length: 19 amino acids. The chain's CDR3 is CASSVDGNWGGISSYEQYF. In DNA, the CDR3 is TGTGCCAGCAGCGTAGACGGTAACTGGGGGGGTATCTCCTCCTACGAGCAGTACTTC.

This chain joins TRBV5-4 and TRBJ1-1; D may be TRBD1 (5 bases). CDR1 and CDR2 (germline): SGHNT, YYREEE (reference sequence). The CDR3 is 15 residues long. Trimming took 4 bases from V and 4 from J, leaving 17 bases between them. This CDR3 is CASSPGGGVGTEAFF. In DNA form, the CDR3 reads TGTGCCAGCAGCCCGGGGGGGGGAGTAGGCACTGAAGCTTTCTTT. Combining the CDR3 with reference TRBV5-4 and TRBJ1-1 gives the whole variable domain ETGVTQSPTHLIKTRGQQVTLRCSSQSGHNTVSWYQQALGQGPQFIFQYYREEENGRGNFPPRFSGLQFPNYSSELNVNALELDDSALYLCASSPGGGVGTEAFFGQGTRLTVV.